There are a few counts of the clone carrying this T cell receptor beta chain. Its cognate antigen is unknown. The CDR3 covers 14 residues. Germline assignment: CDR1 DFQATT and CDR2 SNEGSKA (reference sequence). J lost 1 base, V lost 5 bases, and 3 bases had no gene match. TCRdb recomputed calls from the 5' RACE reads with MiXCR, one row per CDR3 protein. The repertoire includes 510,000 or so distinct CDR3 sequences, around 15% of them detected once, and about 0.4% sits in the top ten. This sample was taken from a study of identical twins. Study-wide results and limits: Beta out-of-frame twin sharing showed a weaker excess. The authors drew conclusions from cross-sectional statistical analysis rather than following the same donors.

These data were likewise used in another study, on yellow fever vaccine responses in identical twins.

The sequence came from a woman in her late teens or twenties in good health. The sample taken for sequencing was CD4+ T cells sorted from blood. The V gene is TRBV20-1, the J gene TRBJ2-3, with TRBD2 matching over 10 bases. The CDR3 reads CSAPGTSGTDTQYF. CDR3 sequence (DNA): TGCAGTGCTCCAGGGACTAGCGGCACAGATACGCAGTATTTT.